This T cell receptor (beta chain) was found in a study of cytomegalovirus exposure and HLA in healthy donors. 13 Jbeta primers and 60 Vbeta primers were used for the PCR. TCRdb's table, derived via immunoSEQ multiplex PCR, lists solely in-frame clones and lacks some. The sample comprises about 200,000 clones, approximately 79% of which are singletons, and 1.5% to 2% rests with the top ten. Study-wide findings and caveats: The likely explanation for a cluster of highly shared sequence variants was sequencing artifact.

Points on this clone: Its antigen is not identified.

This CDR3 region has 13 residues. Looked up from germline, CDR1 is GTSNPN and CDR2 is SVGIG (reference sequence). V was clipped by 0 bases and J by 5 bases, with 8 bases between them. The TCR comes from a male donor in good health and CMV-seronegative. The specimen was PBMCs. The V call is TRBV30, the J call TRBJ1-5; D might be TRBD1 (5 bases). The CDR3 region is CAWSVLTDQPQHF. The CDR3 nucleotides are TGTGCCTGGAGTGTATTGACAGATCAGCCCCAGCATTTT.